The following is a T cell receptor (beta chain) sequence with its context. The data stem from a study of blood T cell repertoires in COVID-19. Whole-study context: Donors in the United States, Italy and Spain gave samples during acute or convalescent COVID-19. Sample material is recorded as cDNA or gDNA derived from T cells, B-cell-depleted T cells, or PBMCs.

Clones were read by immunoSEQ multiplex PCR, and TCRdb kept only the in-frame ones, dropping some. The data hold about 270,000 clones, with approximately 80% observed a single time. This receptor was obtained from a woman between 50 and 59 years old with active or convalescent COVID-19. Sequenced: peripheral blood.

Here the CDR3 reads CASSPTSRPTPVNTEAFF. The DNA of the CDR3 is TGTGCCAGCTCACCAACGAGCAGGCCAACGCCCGTGAACACTGAAGCTTTCTTT. V usage is TRBV18 and J usage is TRBJ1-1; D remains ambiguous. The CDR3 length is 18 residues. In germline, CDR1 is KGHSH, CDR2 LQKENI. V was cut by 2 bases and J by 0 bases, with 19 bases left in between. Variable domain in full (rest from reference TRBV18 and TRBJ1-1): NAGVMQNPRHLVRRRGQEARLRCSPMKGHSHVYWYRQLPEEGLKFMVYLQKENIIDESGMPKERFSAEFPKEGPSILRIQQVVRGDSAAYFCASSPTSRPTPVNTEAFFGQGTRLTVV.